The 24 T cell receptor beta chains given below trace back to one sample, sequenced in a study of regulatory T cells in long-lasting Graves disease. Sequencing libraries for TCR beta were prepared with iRepertoire HTBI primers and Arm-PCR of CDR3 regions. TCRdb fed the multiplex PCR reads into MiXCR, producing one record per CDR3 protein. This sample has 520,000 or so distinct CDR3 sequences; around 11% occur once, and the top ten carry approximately 9%. Time point meaning: newly diagnosed GD, antithyroid drugs for less than 3 months. PBMCs were the source of the RNA used for TCR sequencing. This sample also appeared in a second study, on T cells in Graves' hyperthyroidism and ophthalmopathy.

This specimen was peripheral blood mononuclear cells (PBMCs), taken at new diagnosis, from a patient treated with antithyroid drugs. The origin of the receptors is a woman aged 25 to 45 with Graves disease.

Ten or more counts support this clonotype. This chain connects TRBV19 to TRBJ2-7; no definite D call. Germline V gene lookup returns CDR1 LNHDA and CDR2 SQIVND (reference sequence). CDR3 length: 14 residues. V dropped 9 bases and J dropped 0 bases, with 15 bases sitting between them. The CDR3 region is CASSSDRSSYEQYF. CDR3 DNA: TGTGCCAGCAGTTCAGACCGGAGCTCCTACGAGCAGTACTTC. Supplemented by reference TRBV19 and TRBJ2-7, the full variable domain reads DGGITQSPKYLFRKEGQNVTLSCEQNLNHDAMYWYRQDPGQGLRLIYYSQIVNDFQKGDIAEGYSVSREKKESFPLTVTSAQKNPTAFYLCASSSDRSSYEQYFGPGTRLTVT.

As to this clonotype: This is likely an artifact of a read error, given a far larger clone one base away. This CDR3 is CASSYFERSEQYF. The CDR3 nucleotides are TGTGCCAGCAGTTACTTCGAGAGGAGCGAGCAGTACTTC. This chain joins TRBV6-5 and TRBJ2-7; no clear D gene. The CDR3 spans 13 residues. Per the germline V gene, CDR1 is MNHEY and CDR2 is SVGAGI. Trimming took 1 base from V and 6 from J, leaving 10 bases between them.

The V and J genes are TRBV6-9 and TRBJ2-1; D remains unclear. V was pared by 3 bases and J by 5 bases, with 26 bases between. The CDR3 sequence is 19 residues long. Germline loops: CDR1 MNHGY, CDR2 SVAAGI. In DNA form, the CDR3 reads TGTGCCAGCAGTTACGTTGTTGCTTTTTGGGCGGATGACGACAATGAGCAGTTCTTC. Translated: CASSYVVAFWADDDNEQFF.

This clonotype has more than one count but fewer than ten. This chain connects TRBV30 to TRBJ2-1, with 7 positions matching TRBD2. V shed 3 bases, J shed 7 bases, and the junction held 6 bases outside the gene matches. CDR1 and CDR2 (germline): GTSNPN, SVGIG (reference sequence). This CDR3 comprises 13 residues. The CDR3: CAWRLPGGNEQFF. The CDR3 DNA reads TGTGCCTGGAGGCTGCCCGGGGGGAATGAGCAGTTCTTC.

This clonotype has ten or more counts. The chain couples TRBV6-5 to TRBJ2-7, with 8 bases that match TRBD1. J was trimmed by 2 bases and V by 0 bases; bases with no gene match: 12. The germline V gene has CDR1 MNHEY and CDR2 SVGAGI. CDR3 length: 18 amino acids. CDR3 bases: TGTGCCAGCAGTTACTCGGGATCGACAGGGGCCGGGGCCTACGAGCAGTACTTC. This encodes CASSYSGSTGAGAYEQYF.

This clonotype has ten or more counts. The J gene is TRBJ2-3, the V gene TRBV29-1; TRBD2 agrees at 10 bases. Germline V lookup: CDR1 SQVTM, CDR2 ANQGSEA. The CDR3 totals 18 residues. Trimming removed 3 bases from V and 0 bases from J; junction bases left unmatched: 12. CDR3 bases: TGCAGCGTTGAGATTAGCGGGAGGTCTATTACTAGCACAGATACGCAGTATTTT. Protein product: CSVEISGRSITSTDTQYF.

The rearrangement links TRBV20-1 to TRBJ1-2; 8 nucleotides line up with TRBD1. CDR1 is DFQATT and CDR2 is SNEGSKA in the germline V gene (reference sequence). The CDR3 loop spans 19 amino acids. Germline trimming cut 0 bases from V and 10 bases from J; bases unmatched to any gene: 25. The CDR3 loop reads CSARDRPTYRGGHPEHYTF. In DNA, the CDR3 is TGCAGTGCTAGAGATCGTCCCACCTACAGGGGGGGGCACCCAGAACACTACACCTTC.

This clonotype was seen repeatedly, ten times or more. J is TRBJ2-1 and V is TRBV7-2; D remains unclear. CDR3 size: 13 residues. Trimming took off 3 bases at V and 5 bases at J, with 8 bases between the two ends. Germline CDR1 and CDR2: SGHTA and FQGNSA. CDR3 sequence (DNA): TGTGCCAGCAGCTTCACGATACACAATGAGCAGTTCTTC. Its translation is CASSFTIHNEQFF.

J is TRBJ2-7 and V is TRBV4-1, with D tentatively TRBD1 or TRBD2 (5 bases each). V was clipped by 0 bases and J by 2 bases, with 8 bases between them. The CDR3 has 14 amino acids. From germline, CDR1 is MGHRA and CDR2 YSYEKL. The CDR3 coding sequence is TGCGCCAGCAGCCAAGAACGGGGCCCCTACGAGCAGTACTTC. This encodes CASSQERGPYEQYF.

This clonotype was picked up many times. The genes are TRBV11-2 and TRBJ2-2; the match to TRBD2 covers 11 bases. V was pared by 6 bases and J by 1 base, with 7 bases of the junction left unmatched. Germline-derived CDR1 and CDR2 are SGHAT and FQNNGV. This CDR3 is 17 amino acids long. CDR3 coding DNA: TGTGCCAGCAGACTCGGACTAGCGGGCCGGAACACCGGGGAGCTGTTTTTT. This translates into CASRLGLAGRNTGELFF.

This clonotype occurred many times. The rearrangement joins TRBV7-9 to TRBJ2-1; 9 bases line up with TRBD1. J gave up 3 bases and V 4 bases, and 4 bases lay outside the gene matches. The CDR3 totals 15 residues. Germline V lookup: CDR1 SEHNR, CDR2 FQNEAQ (reference sequence). The CDR3 protein is CASSWDRVGYNEQFF. CDR3 DNA sequence: TGTGCCAGCAGCTGGGACAGGGTCGGCTACAATGAGCAGTTCTTC. Full variable domain (remainder filled in from reference TRBV7-9 and TRBJ2-1): DTGVSQNPRHKITKRGQNVTFRCDPISEHNRLYWYRQTLGQGPEFLTYFQNEAQLEKSRLLSDRFSAERPKGSFSTLEIQRTEQGDSAMYLCASSWDRVGYNEQFFGPGTRLTVL.

The J gene is TRBJ1-1, the V gene TRBV6-1; D gene ambiguous. Trimming cost V 7 bases and J 9 bases, with 3 bases left between them. The CDR3 consists of 8 residues. The germline gives CDR1 MNHNS, CDR2 SASEGT. Here the CDR3 reads CASTQAFF. The CDR3 region has the DNA TGTGCCAGCACCCAAGCTTTCTTT.

The sample holds many counts of this clonotype. The chain joins TRBV10-1 to TRBJ2-3; TRBD2 is a possible D gene (6 bases). This CDR3 has 16 residues. Germline V CDR1 and CDR2: WNHNN, SYGVQD (reference sequence). The germline V and J ends were trimmed by 3 bases and 8 bases, with 21 bases remaining between them. The CDR3 loop reads CASSENFVGGPGTQYF. The DNA of the CDR3 is TGCGCCAGCAGTGAAAATTTTGTGGGGGGACCCGGTACGCAGTATTTT.

This clonotype was found many times. This chain links TRBV7-2 with TRBJ1-2, with D tentatively TRBD1 (5 bases). Germline V gene lookup returns CDR1 SGHTA and CDR2 FQGNSA. V was clipped by 1 base and J by 7 bases, with 16 bases between them. The CDR3 contains 15 residues. As DNA, the CDR3 is TGTGCCAGCAGCTTAGGTTCAGGGAGCCTTACTGGCTACACCTTC. It is translated as CASSLGSGSLTGYTF. Using reference TRBV7-2 and TRBJ1-2 for the parts outside the CDR3, the full variable domain is GAGVSQSPSNKVTEKGKDVELRCDPISGHTALYWYRQSLGQGLEFLIYFQGNSAPDKSGLPSDRFSAERTGGSVSTLTIQRTQQEDSAVYLCASSLGSGSLTGYTFGSGTRLTVV.

The sample holds many counts of this clonotype. The rearrangement uses TRBV7-9 and TRBJ2-1, with D hard to call. Germline CDR1 is SEHNR and CDR2 is FQNEAQ (reference sequence). The CDR3 sequence is 17 residues long. The ends were cut back, 1 base at V and 5 bases at J, with 18 bases in the middle. CDR3 sequence: CASSLESTEDFDNEQFF. CDR3 sequence (DNA): TGTGCCAGCAGCTTAGAGAGCACCGAAGACTTCGACAATGAGCAGTTCTTC.

The sample holds a few counts of this clonotype. This rearrangement joins TRBV5-1 to TRBJ2-1, with TRBD1 as a possible D gene (6 bases). The CDR3 runs to 12 residues. Germline lookup yields CDR1 SGHRS and CDR2 YFSETQ. V was cut by 2 bases and J by 9 bases, with 9 bases left in between. As DNA, the CDR3 is TGCGCCAGCAGCTTTACAGGGTTTGAGCAGTTCTTC. Translated, it gives CASSFTGFEQFF.

For the CDR3, the DNA is TGTGCCAGCAGCCCACCATCGGGCGGCAGCTCCTACAATGAGCAGTTCTTC. This codes for CASSPPSGGSSYNEQFF. The chain employs TRBV9 and TRBJ2-1; D ambiguous. Germline V CDR1 and CDR2: SGDLS, YYNGEE. The V end lost 4 bases, the J end lost 0 bases, and 17 bases lay between the germline ends. The CDR3 loop spans 17 amino acids.

The table lists this clonotype with many counts. The V and J genes are TRBV12-3 or TRBV12-4 and TRBJ2-2; 7 nucleotides align to TRBD1. This CDR3 comprises 18 residues. With V trimmed by 2 bases and J by 0 bases, 9 bases remained unmatched. The CDR3 reads CASSLYPGDSANTGELFF. For the CDR3, the DNA is TGTGCCAGCAGTTTATACCCTGGGGACAGCGCGAACACCGGGGAGCTGTTTTTT.

This chain connects TRBV7-8 to TRBJ1-5; D is uncertain. Deletions cut 3 bases from V and 3 bases from J, with 12 bases between. This CDR3 has 15 amino acids. In germline, CDR1 is SGHVS, CDR2 FQNEAQ. CDR3 region: CASSFLNRYNQPQHF. The DNA for the CDR3 is TGTGCCAGCAGCTTCTTGAACAGATACAATCAGCCCCAGCATTTT.

This clonotype has ten or more counts. The chain combines TRBV2 with TRBJ2-7, with 8 bases aligning to TRBD1. This CDR3 contains 13 residues. Germline values: CDR1 SNHLY, CDR2 FYNNEI. V shed 6 bases and J 3 bases; nucleotides not matched to a gene: 4. The CDR3 loop is CASSRDRIYEQYF. CDR3 nucleotides: TGTGCCAGCAGCCGGGACAGGATCTACGAGCAGTACTTC.

This clonotype has a count of ten or more. The chain employs TRBV3-1 and TRBJ2-3; 11 nucleotides align to TRBD2. The CDR3 extends over 15 amino acids. CDR1 is LGHDT and CDR2 is YNNKEL in the germline V gene (reference sequence). V dropped 1 base and J dropped 5; count of bases not matched to a gene: 2. The CDR3 coding sequence is TGTGCCAGCAGCCAAGGAACTAGCGGGAGAGATACGCAGTATTTT. This sequence encodes CASSQGTSGRDTQYF.

Ten or more counts support this clonotype. The V call is TRBV2, the J call TRBJ1-2; a weak D match, TRBD1 (5 bases). The V gene lost 2 bases and the J gene lost 4 bases, with 14 bases spanning the gap. Germline V gives CDR1 SNHLY, CDR2 FYNNEI. The CDR3 consists of 15 residues. CDR3 sequence: CASSEPYLGVYGYTF. CDR3 in DNA: TGTGCCAGCAGTGAACCGTACTTGGGGGTCTATGGCTACACCTTC.

This clonotype has at least ten counts. The rearrangement links TRBV7-9 to TRBJ2-7; either TRBD1 or TRBD2 may fit D (5 bases each). Trimming pared 0 bases from V and 5 bases from J, leaving 8 bases between. The CDR3 contains 13 residues. Per the germline V gene, CDR1 is SEHNR and CDR2 is FQNEAQ (reference sequence). CDR3 residues: CASSLAGDHEQYF. CDR3 sequence (DNA): TGTGCCAGCAGCTTAGCAGGGGACCACGAGCAGTACTTC.

Many counts were recorded for this clonotype. The chain combines TRBV3-1 with TRBJ2-7; tentatively, D is TRBD2 (6 bases). Germline CDR1 is LGHDT and CDR2 is YNNKEL (reference sequence). Trimming took 4 bases from V and 0 from J, leaving 13 bases between them. This CDR3 contains 15 residues. CDR3 residues: CASSPSSTSSYEQYF. CDR3 bases: TGTGCCAGCAGCCCATCCTCGACTAGCTCCTACGAGCAGTACTTC.